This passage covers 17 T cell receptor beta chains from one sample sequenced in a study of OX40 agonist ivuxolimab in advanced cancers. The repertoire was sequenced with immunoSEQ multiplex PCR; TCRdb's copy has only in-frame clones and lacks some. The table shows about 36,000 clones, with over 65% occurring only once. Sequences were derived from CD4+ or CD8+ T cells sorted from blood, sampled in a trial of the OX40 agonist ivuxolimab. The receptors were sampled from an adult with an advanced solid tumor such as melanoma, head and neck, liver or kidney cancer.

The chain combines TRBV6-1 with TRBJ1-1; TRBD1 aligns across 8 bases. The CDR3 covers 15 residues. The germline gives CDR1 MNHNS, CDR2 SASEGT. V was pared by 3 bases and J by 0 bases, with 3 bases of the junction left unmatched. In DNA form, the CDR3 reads TGTGCCAGCAGTGATCCAGGGGGCTTGAACACTGAAGCTTTCTTT. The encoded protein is CASSDPGGLNTEAFF.

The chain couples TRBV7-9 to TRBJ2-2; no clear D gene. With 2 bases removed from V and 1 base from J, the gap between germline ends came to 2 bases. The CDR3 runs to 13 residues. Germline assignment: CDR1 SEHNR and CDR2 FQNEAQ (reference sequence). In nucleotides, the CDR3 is TGTGCCAGCAGCTTACTGAACACCGGGGAGCTGTTTTTT. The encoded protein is CASSLLNTGELFF. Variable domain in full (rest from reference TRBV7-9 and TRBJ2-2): DTGVSQNPRHKITKRGQNVTFRCDPISEHNRLYWYRQTLGQGPEFLTYFQNEAQLEKSRLLSDRFSAERPKGSFSTLEIQRTEQGDSAMYLCASSLLNTGELFFGEGSRLTVL.

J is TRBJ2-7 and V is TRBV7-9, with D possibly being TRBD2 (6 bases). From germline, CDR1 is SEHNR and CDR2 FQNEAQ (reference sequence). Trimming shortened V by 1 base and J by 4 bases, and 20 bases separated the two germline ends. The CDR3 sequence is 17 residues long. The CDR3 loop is CASSLEFGLSRGYEQYF. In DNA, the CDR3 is TGTGCCAGCAGCTTAGAGTTCGGCCTTTCCCGGGGGTACGAGCAGTACTTC.

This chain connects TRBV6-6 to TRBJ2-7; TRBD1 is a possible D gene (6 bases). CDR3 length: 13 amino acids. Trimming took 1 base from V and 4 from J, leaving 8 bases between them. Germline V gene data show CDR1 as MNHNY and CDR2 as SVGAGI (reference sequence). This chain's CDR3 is CASSYLGQYEQYF. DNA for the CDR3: TGTGCCAGCAGTTACTTAGGACAGTACGAGCAGTACTTC.

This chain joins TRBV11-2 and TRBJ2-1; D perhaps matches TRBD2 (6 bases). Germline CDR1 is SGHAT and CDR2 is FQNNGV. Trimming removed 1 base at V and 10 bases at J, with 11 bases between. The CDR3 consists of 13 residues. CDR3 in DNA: TGTGCCAGCAGCTTAGGGGGGGAATTGGAGCAGTTCTTC. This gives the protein CASSLGGELEQFF.

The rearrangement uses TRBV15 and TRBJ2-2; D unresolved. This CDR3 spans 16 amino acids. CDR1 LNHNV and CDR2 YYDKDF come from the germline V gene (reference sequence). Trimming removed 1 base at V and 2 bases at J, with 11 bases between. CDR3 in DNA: TGTGCCACCAGCAGAGTTAGTGGCATTAACACCGGGGAGCTGTTTTTT. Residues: CATSRVSGINTGELFF.

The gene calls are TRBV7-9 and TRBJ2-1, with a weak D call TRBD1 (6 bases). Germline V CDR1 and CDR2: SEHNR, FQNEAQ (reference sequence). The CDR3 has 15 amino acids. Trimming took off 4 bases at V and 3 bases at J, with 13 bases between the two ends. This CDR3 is CASSSRDTGYNEQFF. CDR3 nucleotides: TGTGCCAGCAGCTCCCGGGACACCGGCTACAATGAGCAGTTCTTC.

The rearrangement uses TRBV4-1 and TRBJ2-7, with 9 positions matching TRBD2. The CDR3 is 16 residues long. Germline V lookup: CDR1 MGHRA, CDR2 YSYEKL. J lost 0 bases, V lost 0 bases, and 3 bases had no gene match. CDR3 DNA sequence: TGCGCCAGCAGCCAAGATGCACTAGCGGGCTCCTACGAGCAGTACTTC. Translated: CASSQDALAGSYEQYF.

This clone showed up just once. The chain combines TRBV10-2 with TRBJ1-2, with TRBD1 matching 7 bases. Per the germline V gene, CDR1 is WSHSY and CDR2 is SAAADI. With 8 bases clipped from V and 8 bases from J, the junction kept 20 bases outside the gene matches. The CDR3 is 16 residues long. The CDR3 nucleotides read TGCGCCAGCTGGACAGGATTGTCGTCCTCTCAGGGCGGCTACACCTTC. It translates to CASWTGLSSSQGGYTF.

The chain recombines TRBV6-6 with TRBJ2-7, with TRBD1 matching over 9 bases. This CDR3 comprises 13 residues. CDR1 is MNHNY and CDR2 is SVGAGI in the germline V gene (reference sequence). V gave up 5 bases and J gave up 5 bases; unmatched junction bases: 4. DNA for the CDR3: TGTGCCAGCAGTCGGGACAGGGTTCACGAGCAGTACTTC. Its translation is CASSRDRVHEQYF.

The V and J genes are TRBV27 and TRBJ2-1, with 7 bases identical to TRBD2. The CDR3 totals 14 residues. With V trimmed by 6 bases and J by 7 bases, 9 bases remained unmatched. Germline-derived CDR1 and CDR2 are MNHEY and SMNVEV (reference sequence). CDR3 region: CASSRGSAVNEQFF. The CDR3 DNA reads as TGTGCCAGCAGCCGCGGGAGCGCGGTGAATGAGCAGTTCTTC.

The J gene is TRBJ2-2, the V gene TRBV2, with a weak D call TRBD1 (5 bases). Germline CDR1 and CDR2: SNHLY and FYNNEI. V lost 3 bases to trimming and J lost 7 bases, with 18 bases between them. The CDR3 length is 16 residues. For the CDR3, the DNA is TGTGCCAGCAGTGACACCAGGGCTATAATTGACGGGGAGCTGTTTTTT. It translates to CASSDTRAIIDGELFF.

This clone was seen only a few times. The CDR3: CASSTTSGVADTQYF. CDR3 in DNA: TGTGCCAGCAGCACGACTAGCGGGGTTGCAGATACGCAGTATTTT. V usage is TRBV7-2 and J usage is TRBJ2-3; 11 bases map to TRBD2. Germline-derived CDR1 and CDR2 are SGHTA and FQGNSA. The CDR3 totals 15 residues. J was trimmed by 4 bases and V by 5 bases; bases with no gene match: 5.

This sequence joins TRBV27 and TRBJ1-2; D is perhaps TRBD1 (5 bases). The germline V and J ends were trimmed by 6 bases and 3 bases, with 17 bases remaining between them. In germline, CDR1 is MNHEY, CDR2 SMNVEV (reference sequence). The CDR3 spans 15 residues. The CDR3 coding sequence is TGTGCCAGCAGCCCCGCAGGGAGTTTGGACTATGGCTACACCTTC. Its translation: CASSPAGSLDYGYTF.

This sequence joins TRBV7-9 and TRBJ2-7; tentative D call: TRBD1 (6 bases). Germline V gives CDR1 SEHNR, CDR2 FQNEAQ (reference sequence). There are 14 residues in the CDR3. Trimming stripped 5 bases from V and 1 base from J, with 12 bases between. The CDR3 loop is CASSPADSSYEQYF. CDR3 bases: TGTGCCAGCAGCCCTGCGGACAGTTCCTACGAGCAGTACTTC. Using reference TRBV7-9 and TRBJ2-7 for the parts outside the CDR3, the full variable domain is DTGVSQNPRHKITKRGQNVTFRCDPISEHNRLYWYRQTLGQGPEFLTYFQNEAQLEKSRLLSDRFSAERPKGSFSTLEIQRTEQGDSAMYLCASSPADSSYEQYFGPGTRLTVT.

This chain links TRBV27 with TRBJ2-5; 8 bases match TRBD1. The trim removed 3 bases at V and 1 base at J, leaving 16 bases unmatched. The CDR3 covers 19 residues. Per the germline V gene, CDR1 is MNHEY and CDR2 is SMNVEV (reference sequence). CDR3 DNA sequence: TGTGCCAGCAGTTTTCCTGACAGGGGCTTATTCCCCGTCCAAGAGACCCAGTACTTC. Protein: CASSFPDRGLFPVQETQYF.

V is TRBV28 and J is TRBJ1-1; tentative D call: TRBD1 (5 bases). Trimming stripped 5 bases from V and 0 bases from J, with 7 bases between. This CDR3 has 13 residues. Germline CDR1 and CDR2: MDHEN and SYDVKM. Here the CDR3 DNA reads TGTGCCAGCAGTCCGACAGTGAACACTGAAGCTTTCTTT. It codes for CASSPTVNTEAFF.